This entry is about one T cell receptor (beta chain). No antigen is known for it. Positive selection using magnetic beads isolated the CD4+ and CD8+ cells (purity was checked by flow cytometry). This record comes from a study of somatic mutations in cytotoxic T cells in rheumatoid arthritis. Turning to the study itself: The flow sorting of some V beta antibody-stained T-cell populations reached nearly 100% purity, and the sorted populations included V beta1+ cells sequenced for TCRB.

Study-level findings and limits: The antigen targets of the expanded CD8+ clones were unknown.

Measured with immunoSEQ multiplex PCR; TCRdb has only the in-frame clones, and not every one. The data hold approximately 13,000 clones, with about 68% observed a single time. The CDR3 sequence is 14 residues long. The V end was cut by 4 bases, the J end by 4 bases, with 11 bases between. CDR1 and CDR2 from the germline V gene are SGHDT and YYEEEE. The chain has TRBV5-6 and TRBJ1-4; no clear D. This clonotype was obtained from an adult with rheumatoid arthritis. What was sequenced was CD8+ T cells sorted from blood. The CDR3 loop is CASSPDGSNEKLFF. The DNA for the CDR3 is TGTGCCAGCAGCCCGGACGGAAGTAATGAAAAACTGTTTTTT.